Listed here are 23 T cell receptor delta chains from one sample, sequenced in a study of gamma-delta T cells after stem cell transplantation. TCRdb redid the clone calls on the RT-PCR reads with CATT. Of over 2,000 delta-chain clones in the sample, 3.1% were seen once. The sequenced material came from gamma-delta T cells. Receptors originate from a human donor. It is not recorded whose cells these are; they may come from a transplant donor.

This clone has just a few counts. This sequence is one base from a far larger clone and is likely a read error. The same CDR3 arises from other DNA sequences in this sample as well. The chain carries TRDV2 and TRDJ1; 10 bases match TRDD3. V trimming: 1 base; J trimming: 3 bases; junction bases outside the gene matches: 22. This CDR3 has 21 residues. Per the germline V gene, CDR1 is GEAIGNYY and CDR2 is EKD. CDR3 residues: CACDTVGSTGGFRVEADKLIF. CDR3 nucleotides: TGTGCCTGTGACACTGTGGGGAGTACTGGGGGATTTCGAGTCGAGGCCGATAAACTCATCTTT.

Turning to this clone: It differs at one base from a far larger clone, so likely a read error. The sample has other DNA sequences that encode this CDR3 too. The chain's CDR3 is CAYRVLSYSWGIHVSTDKLIF. The CDR3 DNA sequence: TGTGCTTATAGGGTACTTTCCTACTCCTGGGGGATACACGTAAGTACCGATAAACTCATCTTT. The chain links TRAV38-2/DV8 to TRDJ1, with 11 bases matching TRDD3. This CDR3 contains 21 residues. Looked up from germline, CDR1 is TSESDYY and CDR2 is QEAYKQQN. V lost 4 bases, J lost 2 bases, and 22 bases stayed unmatched.

In regard to this clone: TCRdb records a much larger clone's protein for this DNA, with a difference at residue 10 that likely arises from a read error; the protein given is the translation of the DNA. This chain joins TRDV2 and TRDJ1; 7 bases match TRDD3. V was clipped by 0 bases and J by 3 bases; unmatched bases: 15. Per germline, CDR1 GEAIGNYY and CDR2 EKD. This CDR3 comprises 18 residues. CDR3 amino acids: CACDTLRTGEYLSDKLIF. The CDR3, as DNA: TGTGCCTGTGACACCCTACGTACTGGGGAATACCTTTCCGATAAACTCATCTTT.

The rearrangement links TRDV2 to TRDJ1; 9 nucleotides agree with TRDD3. J was trimmed by 0 bases and V by 0 bases; bases with no gene match: 4. Germline CDR1 GEAIGNYY, CDR2 EKD. The CDR3 is 16 residues long. The CDR3 sequence is CACDTLGDGNTDKLIF. CDR3 in DNA: TGTGCCTGTGACACCCTGGGGGATGGGAACACCGATAAACTCATCTTT.

With respect to this clone: The protein in TCRdb stems from a much larger clone and differs at residue 3 from this DNA's translation, likely a read error; here the protein is translated from the DNA. The rearrangement uses TRDV2 and TRDJ1; D unclear. Germline values: CDR1 GEAIGNYY, CDR2 EKD. The CDR3 loop spans 18 amino acids. The CDR3 nucleotides read TGTGCCTATGACTCTGTCGGCTATCAAGAGGGCTACACCGATAAACTCATCTTT. The encoded protein is CAYDSVGYQEGYTDKLIF.

This clone was detected a few times. A far larger clone is only one base removed, so a read error is likely. This sample also contains other DNA sequences that code for the same CDR3. This chain connects TRDV2 to TRDJ1; 7 bases fit TRDD3. With 0 bases clipped from V and 3 bases from J, the junction kept 30 bases outside the gene matches. From germline, CDR1 is GEAIGNYY and CDR2 EKD. The CDR3 covers 23 residues. The CDR3 bases are TGTGCCTGTGACACCCTCCGGTCGTCTATCCCCAGTACTGGGGATTCAGGCCCCGATAAACTCATCTTT. This gives the protein CACDTLRSSIPSTGDSGPDKLIF.

As for this clone: Other nucleotide sequences in the sample specify the same CDR3. The rearrangement joins TRDV1 to TRDJ1; 9 bases match TRDD3. This CDR3 spans 21 amino acids. Trimming at V came to 2 bases and at J to 3 bases, leaving 22 bases not matched to a gene. Germline CDR1 reads TSWWSYY; CDR2 reads QGS. CDR3 bases: TGTGCTCTTGGGGAATCTAGTGTCTTTCCACCTACCTGGGGGATGGCCGATAAACTCATCTTT. Amino acid sequence: CALGESSVFPPTWGMADKLIF.

On this clone itself: The protein that TCRdb holds for this DNA derives from a much larger clone and differs from the translated DNA at residue 8, which likely indicates a read error; the protein shown here is translated from the DNA. The genes are TRDV1 and TRDJ1; TRDD2 is a possible D gene (6 bases). The V gene lost 4 bases and the J gene lost 5 bases, with 20 bases spanning the gap. Germline V gene lookup returns CDR1 TSWWSYY and CDR2 QGS. The CDR3 consists of 16 residues. CDR3 in amino acids: CALGAFPRLGLDKLIF. Written as DNA, the CDR3 is TGTGCTCTTGGGGCTTTTCCTAGGTTGGGTTTAGATAAACTCATCTTT.

This clone was observed a few times. This likely came from a read error, as a far larger clone is one base away. The chain couples TRDV2 to TRDJ1; 7 bases map to TRDD3. The CDR3 has 15 amino acids. The V and J ends lost 5 bases and 0 bases, in that order; junction bases with no gene match: 8. The germline gives CDR1 GEAIGNYY, CDR2 EKD. In DNA, the CDR3 is TGTGCCTGTGGCACGGTGGGATACCACACCGATAAACTCATCTTT. Its protein product is CACGTVGYHTDKLIF.

Notes on this clone: A far larger clone is one base from this, pointing to a likely read error. CDR3 protein: CAPGYPWGGYAEEYTDKLIF. For the CDR3, the DNA is TGTGCTCCTGGCTATCCATGGGGAGGATACGCCGAAGAGTACACCGATAAACTCATCTTT. J is TRDJ1 and V is TRDV1; 7 nucleotides match TRDD3. Trimming removed 10 bases from V and 0 bases from J; junction bases left unmatched: 26. Germline V CDR1 and CDR2: TSWWSYY, QGS. The CDR3 contains 20 residues.

Notes on this clone: This sequence may be a read error, since a much larger clone differs from it by one base. V and J are TRDV2 and TRDJ1; 9 nucleotides align to TRDD3. The V gene end was trimmed by 3 bases and the J gene end by 0 bases; junction bases not matched to a gene: 31. The germline V gene has CDR1 GEAIGNYY and CDR2 EKD. This CDR3 region has 24 residues. CDR3 region: CACDPLPHTYTGGATTSHTDKLIF. DNA of the CDR3: TGTGCCTGTGACCCTCTGCCCCACACGTATACTGGGGGAGCAACTACCTCGCACACCGATAAACTCATCTTT.

The sample holds a few counts of this clone. A far larger clone is only one base removed, so a read error is likely. This sample includes further DNA sequences coding for the same CDR3. J is TRDJ1 and V is TRDV2, with a possible D match to TRDD3 (8 bases). V was cut by 0 bases and J by 4 bases, with 26 bases left in between. This CDR3 spans 19 amino acids. Germline CDR1 is GEAIGNYY and CDR2 is EKD. The CDR3 spells CACDTVPTGGYGKGDKLIF. The CDR3 DNA is TGTGCCTGTGACACCGTTCCTACAGGGGGATATGGTAAGGGCGATAAACTCATCTTT.

In this sample, this clone turned up a few times. A much larger clonotype is one base distant, so this may be a read error. This rearrangement joins TRDV1 to TRDJ1, with 9 bases matching TRDD3. The CDR3 loop spans 23 amino acids. J gave up 5 bases and V 0 bases, and 28 bases lay outside the gene matches. Germline CDR1 TSWWSYY, CDR2 QGS. CDR3 sequence (DNA): TGTGCTCTTGGGGAACTAGTTACCTACGAGATCCCTTACTGGGGGAAAGGGACGGATAAACTCATCTTT. Amino acid sequence: CALGELVTYEIPYWGKGTDKLIF.

The chain couples TRDV2 to TRDJ1; TRDD3 agrees at 9 bases. This CDR3 is built from 19 residues. In germline, CDR1 is GEAIGNYY, CDR2 EKD. V shed 1 base and J 0 bases; nucleotides not matched to a gene: 14. As DNA, the CDR3 is TGTGCCTGTGACACTCTTCACAGTGTGGGGGATAACTACACCGATAAACTCATCTTT. This translates into CACDTLHSVGDNYTDKLIF.

In the case of this clone: This DNA's translation and the protein TCRdb lists, from a much larger clone, do not match at residue 4, likely due to a read error; the protein shown is translated from the DNA. The chain uses TRDV2 and TRDJ3; the match to TRDD3 covers 7 bases. The CDR3 consists of 19 residues. The germline gives CDR1 GEAIGNYY, CDR2 EKD. CDR3 amino acids: CACGTLGEKDSWDTRQMFF. The CDR3 DNA follows: TGTGCCTGTGGCACCTTGGGGGAAAAGGACTCCTGGGACACCCGACAGATGTTTTTC.

For this clone: It differs at one base from a far larger clone, so likely a read error. Other DNA sequences in the same sample also yield this CDR3. The CDR3 coding sequence is TGTGCCTTTGCTCCCTTTAGTGGGGGAACCACCGATAAACTCATCTTT. Amino acids: CAFAPFSGGTTDKLIF. The rearrangement uses TRDV3 and TRDJ1; the match to TRDD3 covers 7 bases. Germline V lookup: CDR1 TVYSNPD, CDR2 GDNSRS (reference sequence). After removal of 2 bases from V and 1 base from J, the junction contained 13 bases not matched to a gene. CDR3 length: 16 amino acids.

This clone is labeled as medium-sized (0.01 to 0.1%). A read error likely explains this, since a far larger clone differs by one base. Other DNA sequences in this sample translate to the same CDR3. CDR3: CACDTELTDKLIF. CDR3 DNA: TGTGCCTGTGACACCGAGCTCACCGATAAACTCATCTTC. The rearrangement uses TRDV2 and TRDJ1, with D uncertain. In germline, CDR1 is GEAIGNYY, CDR2 EKD. The CDR3 sequence is 13 residues long.

A remark on this clone: TCRdb's protein for this DNA is that of a much larger clone and differs from the translation at residue 4, likely a read error; the protein shown is the DNA translation. J is TRDJ1 and V is TRDV2; 8 nucleotides match TRDD3. Germline values: CDR1 GEAIGNYY, CDR2 EKD. The CDR3 runs 17 residues. The CDR3: CACYTVVGDQEGKRLIF. The CDR3 DNA reads as TGTGCCTGTTACACCGTGGTGGGGGATCAGGAGGGGAAAAGACTCATCTTT.

This clone was observed a handful of times. This DNA translates differently at residue 16 from the TCRdb protein, which is that of a much larger clone; a read error is likely, and the protein shown is the DNA's own translation. The CDR3 coding sequence is TGTGCCTGTGACACCGTTGCCCCCACTGGGGGATTCACGTCCGATGAACTCATCTTT. Translated: CACDTVAPTGGFTSDELIF. The rearrangement joins TRDV2 to TRDJ1, with 10 bases fitting TRDD3. Germline V gene data show CDR1 as GEAIGNYY and CDR2 as EKD. The CDR3 has 19 residues.

The V and J genes are TRDV1 and TRDJ1; TRDD2 agrees at 9 bases. V was clipped by 2 bases and J by 0 bases; unmatched bases: 16. CDR1 is TSWWSYY, CDR2 QGS, per germline. There are 20 residues in the CDR3. CDR3 nucleotide sequence: TGTGCTCTTGGGGAATTCCCCTTCCTACCCCTGGAGGGGTACACCGATAAACTCATCTTT. Protein product: CALGEFPFLPLEGYTDKLIF.

Only a few counts were recorded for this clone. A far larger clone differs by one base, so this is likely a read error. The chain combines TRDV2 with TRDJ1, with 9 bases matching TRDD3. Germline V lookup: CDR1 GEAIGNYY, CDR2 EKD. The CDR3 runs 17 residues. Trimming took 2 bases from V and 2 from J; bases not matched to a gene: 11. In nucleotides, the CDR3 is TGTGCCTGTGACATGGCACTGGGGGACCCGTGGACCGATAAACTCATCTTT. This codes for CACDMALGDPWTDKLIF.

A remark on this clone: This sequence is one base from a far larger clone and is likely a read error. CDR3 nucleotides: TGTGCCTGTGACACCCTTACCCCTCAAAACACCGATAAACTCATCTTT. It yields the protein CACDTLTPQNTDKLIF. This chain connects TRDV2 to TRDJ1; unclear D gene. The CDR3 contains 16 residues. V lost 0 bases, J lost 0 bases, and 13 bases lay in between. Germline assignment: CDR1 GEAIGNYY and CDR2 EKD.

Here the CDR3 reads CACDSLLGAWSGRKLIF. The CDR3 nucleotides read TGTGCCTGTGACTCCTTACTGGGGGCCTGGAGTGGGAGGAAACTCATCTTT. The V call is TRDV2, the J call TRDJ1; 8 bases agree with TRDD3. V lost 3 bases and J lost 8; bases outside the gene matches: 19. This CDR3 contains 17 residues. CDR1 GEAIGNYY and CDR2 EKD come from the germline V gene.